The next 22 T cell receptor beta chains were all read from a single sample in a study of control samples from healthy donors and cancer patients. Generated by immunoSEQ multiplex PCR, the TCRdb table keeps only in-frame clones and is missing some. The table shows approximately 70,000 clones, with approximately 84% occurring only once. The sequencing sample was made of blood. Receptors originate from a woman aged 45-59 years in good health.

The chain combines TRBV18 with TRBJ2-7; possibly TRBD1 or TRBD2 for D (5 bases each). V lost 4 bases, J lost 3 bases, and 16 bases lay in between. This CDR3 is built from 15 residues. Germline values: CDR1 KGHSH, CDR2 LQKENI. The CDR3: CASSLTGTDDYEQYF. In nucleotides, the CDR3 is TGTGCCAGCTCACTCACCGGGACGGATGACTACGAGCAGTACTTC. The complete variable domain, with remaining parts taken from reference TRBV18 and TRBJ2-7, reads NAGVMQNPRHLVRRRGQEARLRCSPMKGHSHVYWYRQLPEEGLKFMVYLQKENIIDESGMPKERFSAEFPKEGPSILRIQQVVRGDSAAYFCASSLTGTDDYEQYFGPGTRLTVT.

This clone turned up a few times. The chain recombines TRBV19 with TRBJ1-5, with a weak D call TRBD1 (5 bases). The V and J ends lost 6 bases and 1 base respectively, with 16 bases between them. This CDR3 is built from 16 residues. Germline-derived CDR1 and CDR2 are LNHDA and SQIVND (reference sequence). The chain's CDR3 is CASRSGGGGSNQPQHF. In DNA form, the CDR3 reads TGTGCCAGTAGGTCTGGGGGTGGCGGGAGCAATCAGCCCCAGCATTTT.

This rearrangement joins TRBV15 to TRBJ1-5; D is perhaps TRBD1 (5 bases). The V gene lost 0 bases and the J gene lost 7 bases, with 16 bases spanning the gap. From germline, CDR1 is LNHNV and CDR2 YYDKDF (reference sequence). The CDR3 contains 16 residues. CDR3 DNA sequence: TGTGCCACCAGCAGAGATGAAGCGGGGACCGGACAGCCCCAGCATTTT. Translation gives CATSRDEAGTGQPQHF.

DNA for the CDR3: TGTGCCAGCAGTGCCGGAAACTATGGCTACACCTTC. It translates to CASSAGNYGYTF. J is TRBJ1-2 and V is TRBV6-6; D is unresolved. V was trimmed by 5 bases and J by 2 bases, leaving 6 bases between them. CDR3 length equals 12 residues. Germline-derived CDR1 and CDR2 are MNHNY and SVGAGI (reference sequence).

The chain employs TRBV9 and TRBJ1-2, with D hard to call. The germline gives CDR1 SGDLS, CDR2 YYNGEE. The V end was cut by 4 bases, the J end by 9 bases, with 16 bases between. The CDR3 length is 13 residues. The DNA of the CDR3 is TGTGCCAGCAGCCTCCACGGTTCCGGCAGCTACACCTTC. It is translated as CASSLHGSGSYTF.

The rearrangement joins TRBV5-1 to TRBJ2-7; 8 nucleotides agree with TRBD2. CDR3 length: 15 amino acids. V dropped 4 bases and J dropped 2; count of bases not matched to a gene: 8. Germline V gene lookup returns CDR1 SGHRS and CDR2 YFSETQ. The CDR3 nucleotides read TGCGCCAGCAGCCACGATACTAGCGGTCCCTACGAGCAGTACTTC. Residues: CASSHDTSGPYEQYF.

This rearrangement joins TRBV18 to TRBJ2-7, with D possibly matching TRBD2 (6 bases). Trimming removed 2 bases from V and 5 bases from J, with 16 bases in between. The CDR3 covers 15 residues. The V gene's germline CDR1 is KGHSH and CDR2 LQKENI. The chain's CDR3 is CASSPGTGAIHEQYF. The CDR3 DNA follows: TGTGCCAGCTCACCAGGCACGGGAGCAATCCACGAGCAGTACTTC.

This sequence joins TRBV30 and TRBJ2-7; 8 bases are a match to TRBD2. The germline V gene encodes CDR1 GTSNPN and CDR2 SVGIG (reference sequence). This CDR3 has 18 residues. V lost 3 bases, J lost 2 bases, and 18 bases stayed unmatched. CDR3 coding DNA: TGTGCCTGGAGGCCCCGTGGCGGGAGGTTCCTTAGACCCTACGAGCAGTACTTC. As protein: CAWRPRGGRFLRPYEQYF.

The gene calls are TRBV3-1 (or the pseudogene TRBV3-2) and TRBJ2-1, with D hard to call. This CDR3 contains 12 residues. CDR1 LGHDT and CDR2 YNNKEL come from the germline V gene (reference sequence). V lost 2 bases to trimming and J lost 6 bases, with 5 bases between them. CDR3 nucleotides: TGTGCCAGCAGCCAATCGAGCAATGAGCAGTTCTTC. It is translated as CASSQSSNEQFF.

The rearrangement links TRBV5-1 to TRBJ1-1; tentative D call: TRBD1 (5 bases). Germline CDR1 and CDR2: SGHRS and YFSETQ. The CDR3 length is 13 residues. Trimming cost V 5 bases and J 5 bases, with 13 bases left between them. The CDR3 sequence is CASRIPGGTEAFF. The CDR3 region has the DNA TGCGCCAGCAGAATTCCGGGGGGGACTGAAGCTTTCTTT.

This clone appeared a single time. The V and J genes are TRBV12-3 or TRBV12-4 and TRBJ1-1, with a possible D match to TRBD1 (5 bases). V lost 6 bases to trimming and J lost 7 bases, with 12 bases between them. This CDR3 spans 12 amino acids. The CDR3 region is CASRTRQHEAFF. The CDR3 DNA is TGTGCCAGCAGGACACGACAGCATGAAGCTTTCTTT.

The gene calls are TRBV27 and TRBJ2-1; 12 nucleotides agree with TRBD2. Germline V gives CDR1 MNHEY, CDR2 SMNVEV (reference sequence). V was pared by 6 bases and J by 8 bases, with 2 bases of the junction left unmatched. The CDR3 is made up of 13 amino acids. In DNA, the CDR3 is TGTGCCAGCAGCGGACTAGCGGGATATGAGCAGTTCTTC. This sequence encodes CASSGLAGYEQFF.

The chain joins TRBV29-1 to TRBJ2-1, with no clear D. The CDR3 runs 13 residues. Germline V gene lookup returns CDR1 SQVTM and CDR2 ANQGSEA. V shed 3 bases and J shed 8 bases, with 14 bases lying between them. This CDR3 reads CSVDGGPLDEQFF. CDR3 sequence (DNA): TGCAGCGTTGACGGCGGCCCCTTGGATGAGCAGTTCTTC.

The chain employs TRBV11-2 and TRBJ2-3; 9 bases agree with TRBD2. Germline loops: CDR1 SGHAT, CDR2 FQNNGV. This CDR3 region has 16 residues. Losses at the gene ends were 5 bases for V and 4 bases for J; bases not matched to a gene: 10. CDR3 loop: CASSPTRTSVADTQYF. The CDR3 coding sequence is TGTGCCAGCAGCCCAACCCGGACTAGCGTTGCAGATACGCAGTATTTT. The full variable domain, completed using reference TRBV11-2 and TRBJ2-3, is EAGVAQSPRYKIIEKRQSVAFWCNPISGHATLYWYQQILGQGPKLLIQFQNNGVVDDSQLPKDRFSAERLKGVDSTLKIQPAKLEDSAVYLCASSPTRTSVADTQYFGPGTRLTVL.

The V and J genes are TRBV6-5 and TRBJ2-2; 10 bases line up with TRBD1. CDR1 is MNHEY and CDR2 is SVGAGI in the germline V gene. The CDR3 runs to 15 residues. V was pared by 6 bases and J by 6 bases, with 7 bases of the junction left unmatched. Here the CDR3 reads CASRRDRGPSGELFF. In DNA, the CDR3 is TGTGCCAGCAGACGCGACAGGGGGCCATCCGGGGAGCTGTTTTTT.

This sequence joins TRBV5-1 and TRBJ1-2, with unresolved D. V was clipped by 3 bases and J by 5 bases, with 5 bases between them. Germline CDR1 and CDR2: SGHRS and YFSETQ. The CDR3 has 11 amino acids. The CDR3 protein is CASSSRYGYTF. In DNA form, the CDR3 reads TGCGCCAGCAGCTCTCGATATGGCTACACCTTC.

This chain links TRBV24-1 with TRBJ1-5, with unresolved D. The CDR3 is 14 residues long. CDR1 is KGHDR and CDR2 is SFDVKD in the germline V gene. V lost 1 base and J lost 1, with 4 bases in between. CDR3 sequence reads: CATSDFHSNQPQHF. The CDR3 DNA follows: TGTGCCACCAGTGATTTCCACAGCAATCAGCCCCAGCATTTT.

The rearrangement links TRBV29-1 to TRBJ2-3; perhaps D is TRBD1 or TRBD2 (5 bases each). In germline, CDR1 is SQVTM, CDR2 ANQGSEA. The CDR3 loop spans 13 amino acids. V gave up 6 bases and J gave up 2 bases, with 12 bases separating them. The CDR3 reads CSVDKGTTDTQYF. The CDR3 nucleotides are TGCAGCGTCGACAAAGGGACCACAGATACGCAGTATTTT.

V and J are TRBV9 and TRBJ2-7; D possibly corresponds to TRBD1 (7 bases). This CDR3 spans 18 amino acids. Germline V gene data show CDR1 as SGDLS and CDR2 as YYNGEE. Trimming cost V 0 bases and J 1 base, with 20 bases left between them. This CDR3 is CASSVEGGRFGGSYEQYF. The DNA for the CDR3 is TGTGCCAGCAGCGTAGAAGGGGGCAGGTTTGGAGGGTCCTACGAGCAGTACTTC.

The chain links TRBV11-2 to TRBJ1-2, with 7 bases fitting TRBD1. Germline CDR1 reads SGHAT; CDR2 reads FQNNGV. There are 14 residues in the CDR3. V was clipped by 4 bases and J by 8 bases; unmatched bases: 10. This chain's CDR3 is CASSSGSTGHGYTF. DNA of the CDR3: TGTGCCAGCAGCTCAGGATCGACAGGGCACGGCTACACCTTC.

The rearrangement uses TRBV2 and TRBJ1-5; TRBD1 agrees at 10 bases. The CDR3 spans 16 residues. V trimming: 4 bases; J trimming: 6 bases; junction bases outside the gene matches: 9. Germline CDR1 reads SNHLY; CDR2 reads FYNNEI. CDR3 region: CASSVRQGARTQPQHF. The CDR3 DNA reads as TGTGCCAGCAGTGTACGACAGGGGGCGCGGACTCAGCCCCAGCATTTT.

This clone was seen a single time. This chain connects TRBV7-9 to TRBJ2-5; TRBD1 or TRBD2 may be the D gene (5 bases each). Germline CDR1 and CDR2: SEHNR and FQNEAQ (reference sequence). Trimming took 5 bases from V and 1 from J, leaving 11 bases between them. The CDR3 extends over 14 amino acids. The CDR3 sequence: CASSATRGQETQYF. The CDR3 bases are TGTGCCAGCAGCGCTACTAGGGGCCAAGAGACCCAGTACTTC.